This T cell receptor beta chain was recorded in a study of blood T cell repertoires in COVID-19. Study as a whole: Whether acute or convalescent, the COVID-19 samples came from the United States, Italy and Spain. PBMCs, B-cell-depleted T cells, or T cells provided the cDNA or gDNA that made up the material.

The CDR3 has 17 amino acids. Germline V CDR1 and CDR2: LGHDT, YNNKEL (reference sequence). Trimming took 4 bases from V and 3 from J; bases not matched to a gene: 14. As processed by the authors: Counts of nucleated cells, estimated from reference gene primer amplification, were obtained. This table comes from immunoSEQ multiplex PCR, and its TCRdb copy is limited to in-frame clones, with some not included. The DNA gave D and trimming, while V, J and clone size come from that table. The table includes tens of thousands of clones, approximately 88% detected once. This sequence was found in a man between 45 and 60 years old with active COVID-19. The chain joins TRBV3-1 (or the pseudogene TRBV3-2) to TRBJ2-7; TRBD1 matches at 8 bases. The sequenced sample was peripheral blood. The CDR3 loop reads CASSPARTGRKLYEQYF. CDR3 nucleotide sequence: TGTGCCAGCAGCCCCGCCCGGACAGGGCGAAAACTCTACGAGCAGTACTTC.